The entry below gives a single T cell receptor (beta chain) sequence along with its context. The target antigen is unknown. Libraries were prepared by immunoSEQ multiplex PCR; TCRdb keeps only in-frame clonotypes and omits some of them. The data contain around 44,000 clones, 70% to 80% of them seen just once; the ten biggest clones take up over 2%. The entry originates in a study of radiotherapy plus CTLA-4 blockade in lung cancer. General observations from the study: Interferon-beta, together with early blood T cell clone dynamics, reportedly best predicted response.

This CDR3 spans 14 amino acids. The germline CDR1 and CDR2 sequences are MDHEN and SYDVKM. The V end lost 5 bases, the J end lost 2 bases, and 12 bases lay between the germline ends. Focal radiation was given together with CTLA-4 blockade (ipilimumab) to patients with chemo-refractory metastatic non-small-cell lung cancer. The sample here was peripheral blood, taken from a patient treated with radiotherapy plus ipilimumab. V usage is TRBV28 and J usage is TRBJ1-1; D not resolved. The TCR sequence derives from a human donor with non-small cell lung cancer whose response to radiotherapy plus ipilimumab could not be evaluated. CDR3 residues: CASSTWTANTEAFF. The CDR3 nucleotides read TGTGCCAGCAGTACCTGGACTGCCAACACTGAAGCTTTCTTT.